The clone carrying this T cell receptor beta chain turned up a few times. The entry originates in a study of blood T cell repertoires in COVID-19. The wider study: The cDNA or gDNA used as material had been derived from T cells, B-cell-depleted T cells, or PBMCs.

The germline V gene encodes CDR1 DFQATT and CDR2 SNEGSKA (reference sequence). This CDR3 has 11 amino acids. Trimming took 6 bases from V and 8 from J, leaving 13 bases between them. Clones were sequenced by immunoSEQ multiplex PCR, and TCRdb holds only the in-frame ones, with some missing. The table records about 200,000 clones, about 89% of them present only once. Each recovered donor of Cohort 3 presented with two negative PCRs, clearance, or symptom resolution. V and J are TRBV20-1 and TRBJ1-2; D gene uncertain. The clonotype originates from a woman between 18 and 30 years old who had recovered from COVID-19. The specimen sequenced was PBMCs or T cells enriched from blood (not recorded which). In DNA, the CDR3 is TGCAGTGCCGTCGGAGAACTGGGCTACACCTTC. As protein: CSAVGELGYTF.